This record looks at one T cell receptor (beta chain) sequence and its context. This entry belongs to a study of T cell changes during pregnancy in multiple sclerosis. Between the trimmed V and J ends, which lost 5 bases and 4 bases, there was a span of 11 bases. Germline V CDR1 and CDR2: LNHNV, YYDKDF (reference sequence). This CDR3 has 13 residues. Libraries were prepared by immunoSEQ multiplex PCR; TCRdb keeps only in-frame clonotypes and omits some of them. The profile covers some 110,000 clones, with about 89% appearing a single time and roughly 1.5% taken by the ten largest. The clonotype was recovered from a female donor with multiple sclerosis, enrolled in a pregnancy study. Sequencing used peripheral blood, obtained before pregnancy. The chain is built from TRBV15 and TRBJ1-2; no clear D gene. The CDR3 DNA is TGTGCCACCAGCCCTGTTGGCTTCTATGGCTACACCTTC. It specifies CATSPVGFYGYTF. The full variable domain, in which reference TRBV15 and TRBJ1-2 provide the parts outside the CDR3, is DAMVIQNPRYQVTQFGKPVTLSCSQTLNHNVMYWYQQKSSQAPKLLFHYYDKDFNNEADTPDNFQSRRPNTSFCFLDIRSPGLGDTAMYLCATSPVGFYGYTFGSGTRLTVV.